This T cell receptor beta chain was documented in a study of T cell repertoires in cytomegalovirus infection. Each CDR3 protein is one row after TCRdb ran MiXCR on the reads. The sample shows 300,000 to 400,000 distinct CDR3 sequences, over 7.5% of them seen only once. This clonotype was seen a few times. Losses at the gene ends were 6 bases for V and 0 bases for J; bases not matched to a gene: 5. The CDR3 has 15 amino acids. This sequence was found in a human donor in good health (CMV status not recorded). Some clones in this sample may be carry-over from other donors' samples. The chain uses TRBV12-3 or TRBV12-4 and TRBJ1-3, with 7 bases matching TRBD1. The specimen sequenced was PBMCs. CDR3 protein: CASRSNRGSGNTIYF. CDR3 DNA: TGTGCCAGCAGATCCAACAGGGGCTCTGGAAACACCATATATTTT.